This record looks at one T cell receptor (beta chain) sequence and its context. Its antigen remains unknown. The data derive from a study of cytomegalovirus exposure and HLA in healthy donors. Background on the study: The Caucasian-associated ancestry cluster held 80% to 90% of under 450 genotyped donors. Notes on the study in general: In a later analysis, DRB1 alleles had the most associated TCRs; HLA-C alleles the fewest.

Researchers ran the PCR with 60 Vbeta and 13 Jbeta primers. Per the study methods: In a later analysis, roughly 11 million of some 80 million unique beta chains occurred in at least two donors. Measured with immunoSEQ multiplex PCR; TCRdb has only the in-frame clones, and not every one. From that table come the V and J calls and clone size; the DNA was used to work out D and trimming. Altogether over 100,000 clones are present, about 78% being singletons, with the ten largest covering 1.5%. Germline lookup yields CDR1 ENHRY and CDR2 SYGVKD. The CDR3 totals 13 residues. After removal of 9 bases from V and 2 bases from J, the junction contained 3 bases not matched to a gene.

The rearrangement links TRBV10-3 to TRBJ1-5; 8 nucleotides match TRBD1. This receptor was identified in a female donor in good health and CMV-seronegative. Input material: PBMCs. CDR3 residues: CAIMTGGNQPQHF. The CDR3 bases are TGTGCCATTATGACAGGGGGCAATCAGCCCCAGCATTTT.